The source of this T cell receptor (beta chain) is a study of T cells in Graves' hyperthyroidism and ophthalmopathy. Patients were excluded for uncontrolled infection, other autoimmune disease, pregnancy or lactation. Sample collection date corresponds to first hyperthyroidism diagnosis, prior to any ophthalmopathy symptoms. PBMCs were collected from a roughly 9.7 ml volume of fresh peripheral blood. Trimming pared 4 bases from V and 5 bases from J, leaving 11 bases between. Germline V lookup: CDR1 SNHLY, CDR2 FYNNEI. The CDR3 is 13 residues long. Amplification of TCR beta CDR3 regions used RNA as the template. Primed by the HTBI set, a first-round RT-PCR was run on the TCR CDR3. TCRdb independently ran MiXCR on the multiplex PCR reads; one entry per CDR3 protein. The sample shows some 250,000 distinct CDR3 sequences, about 16% of them seen only once.

Sequenced: blood. This sequence joins TRBV2 and TRBJ1-2; D perhaps matches TRBD1 (5 bases). This clonotype was obtained from a woman aged 45 to 65 with Graves' hyperthyroidism that later progressed to Graves' ophthalmopathy. The CDR3 region is CASSGGGVYGYTF. The CDR3 nucleotides are TGTGCCAGCAGTGGGGGGGGGGTGTATGGCTACACCTTC.